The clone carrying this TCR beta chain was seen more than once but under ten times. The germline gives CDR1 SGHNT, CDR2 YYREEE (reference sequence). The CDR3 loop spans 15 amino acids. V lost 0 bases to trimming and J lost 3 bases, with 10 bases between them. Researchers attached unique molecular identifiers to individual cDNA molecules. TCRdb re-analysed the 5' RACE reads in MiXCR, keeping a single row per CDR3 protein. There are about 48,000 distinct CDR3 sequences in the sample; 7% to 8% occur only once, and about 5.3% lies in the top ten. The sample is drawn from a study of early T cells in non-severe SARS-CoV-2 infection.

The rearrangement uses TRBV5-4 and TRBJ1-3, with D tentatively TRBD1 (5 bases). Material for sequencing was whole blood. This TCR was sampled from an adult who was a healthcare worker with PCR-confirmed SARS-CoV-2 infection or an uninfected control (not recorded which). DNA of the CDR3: TGTGCCAGCAGCTTGGATCCGGGGGGTGGAAACACCATATATTTT. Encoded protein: CASSLDPGGGNTIYF.